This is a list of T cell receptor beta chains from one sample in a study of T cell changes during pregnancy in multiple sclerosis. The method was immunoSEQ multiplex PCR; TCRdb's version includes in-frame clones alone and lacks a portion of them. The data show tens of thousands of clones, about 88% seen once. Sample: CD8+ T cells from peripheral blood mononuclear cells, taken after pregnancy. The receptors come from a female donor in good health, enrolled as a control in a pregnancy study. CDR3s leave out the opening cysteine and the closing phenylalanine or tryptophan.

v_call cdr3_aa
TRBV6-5 ASSYIPGGGEQF
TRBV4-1 ASSQGLDEQY
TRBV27 ASRSGPSSYNEQF
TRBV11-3 ASILNRGCEQF
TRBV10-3 AIGTPGQGRYEQY
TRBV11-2 ASSPFSGGINYGYT
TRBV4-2 ASSQIAGSQETQY
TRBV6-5 ASSYGELGEPLH
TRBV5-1 ASSLGAQGPF
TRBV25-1 ASSSRGYEEKLF
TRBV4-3 ASSQGTGTSRVQY
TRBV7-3 ASSPGTSGGSSYNEQF
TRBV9 ASSSEGAGGAYNEQF
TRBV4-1 ASSQGQGFSNQPQH
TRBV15 ATSPSRTGNEKLF
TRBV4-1 ASSQDRQGSYEQY
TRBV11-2 ASSEGADGELF
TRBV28 ASSFPSLPRVVNTGELF
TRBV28 ASRPHTGGTEAF
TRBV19 ASRGGTDYEQY
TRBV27 ASSPTTGAGELF
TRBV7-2 ASSLVSPDTQY
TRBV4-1 ASSQDPRRDQETQY
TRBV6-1 ASSDPPDTGLEAF
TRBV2 ASSTGGSNYGYT
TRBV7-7 ASSFATPGKNGELF
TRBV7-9 ASSPGGYAYGYT
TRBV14 ASSQVFIGDTEAF
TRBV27 ASIVDRSEQY
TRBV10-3 ATTDPAGAEITGELF
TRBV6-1 ASPSATGQETQY
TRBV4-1 ASSQGQGLNTEAF
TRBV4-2 ASSQDGQFSNQPQH
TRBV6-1 ASSPGTAYEQY
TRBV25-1 ASSVVYEQY
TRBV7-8 ASTGGNYGYT
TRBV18 ASSPWTGDTPNTEAF
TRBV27 ASSVVADQETQY
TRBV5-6 ASSSGVSGELF
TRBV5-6 ASSLGAGGYT
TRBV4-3 ASSSRLAGYTDTQY
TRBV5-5 ASSPTNYGYT
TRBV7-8 ASSFWRGYDNEQF
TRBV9 ASTRTGERNQPQH
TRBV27 ASSLVGGRTGELF
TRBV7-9 ASSFPTGGDTQY
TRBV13 ASSPKGQPYEQY
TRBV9 ASSPSGTVTDTQY
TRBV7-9 ASNGQAKTQY
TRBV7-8 ASSLAVGGTSTDTQY
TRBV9 ASSSHRGSEQY
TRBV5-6 ASSLAPGLEQY
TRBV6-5 ASSPGGGSSYEQY
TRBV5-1 ASSLAGQGNYGYT